These 5 T cell receptor beta chains were sequenced from one sample in a study of CD8 T cells in ankylosing spondylitis. Notes on the study in general: Ankylosing spondylitis blood appeared to carry a characteristic TCR beta motif of 7 or 8 highly homologous variants.

TCRdb reanalysed the 5' RACE reads using MiXCR and keeps one entry per CDR3 protein. The table lists almost 400,000 distinct CDR3 sequences, 20% to 25% of them singletons. What these receptors recognize is not known. Sequencing input: blood, either unsorted or a sorted T cell fraction (not recorded which). These receptors originate from a male donor with ankylosing spondylitis.

This clonotype has only one observation. The chain employs TRBV20-1 and TRBJ2-1; TRBD2 matches 12 bases. J lost 7 bases, V lost 4 bases, and 8 bases had no gene match. The CDR3 sequence is 15 residues long. Germline V gives CDR1 DFQATT, CDR2 SNEGSKA (reference sequence). This chain's CDR3 is CSANNLAGGLNEQFF. Here the CDR3 DNA reads TGCAGTGCTAACAATCTAGCGGGAGGGCTAAATGAGCAGTTCTTC.

This clonotype showed up just a few times. This chain uses TRBV6-5 with TRBJ2-3; TRBD2 aligns across 11 bases. CDR1 and CDR2 from the germline V gene are MNHEY and SVGAGI. Trimming at V came to 2 bases and at J to 0 bases, leaving 10 bases not matched to a gene. The CDR3 consists of 19 residues. The CDR3, as DNA: TGTGCCAGCAGTTACCACACTAGCGGGGGATTCTCTAGCACAGATACGCAGTATTTT. As protein: CASSYHTSGGFSSTDTQYF.

In this sample, this clonotype turned up once. The V call is TRBV20-1, the J call TRBJ2-7, with 9 bases aligning to TRBD1. Germline CDR1 reads DFQATT; CDR2 reads SNEGSKA (reference sequence). CDR3 length: 15 amino acids. The V segment lost 6 bases and the J segment 0 bases; nucleotides outside the gene matches: 9. The CDR3 bases are TGCAGTGCCTTACGGACAGGGGATTTCTCCTACGAGCAGTACTTC. This sequence encodes CSALRTGDFSYEQYF.

The V gene is TRBV11-3, the J gene TRBJ2-1; D gene ambiguous. The CDR3 contains 16 residues. The germline V gene has CDR1 SGHNT and CDR2 YENEEA. With 0 bases removed from V and 9 bases from J, the gap between germline ends came to 18 bases. CDR3 bases: TGTGCCAGCAGCTTAGATCTTGCGGCGGCAGGCAGTGAGCAGTTCTTC. Encoded protein: CASSLDLAAAGSEQFF.

V gene TRBV29-1 combines with J gene TRBJ2-5, with D unresolved. V lost 4 bases, J lost 2 bases, and 5 bases lay in between. This CDR3 has 11 residues. Germline CDR1 is SQVTM and CDR2 is ANQGSEA. The CDR3 sequence is CSVALQETQYF. Here the CDR3 DNA reads TGCAGCGTTGCCCTACAAGAGACCCAGTACTTC.